A few counts support the clone carrying this T cell receptor (beta chain). Its antigen is undetermined. The source of the sample is a study of T cells in Graves' hyperthyroidism and ophthalmopathy. Study-level results: Most clonotypes that expanded in the thyroid above 0.001 also showed up in blood.

The CDR3 regions of TCR beta were amplified from RNA transcripts. Carried out on the TCR CDR3, a first-round RT-PCR used the HTBI primer set. TCRdb passed the multiplex PCR reads through MiXCR, listing each CDR3 protein once. The sample carries a few hundred thousand distinct CDR3 sequences, about 15% recorded once. These patients, aged 18 to 65, had recently diagnosed hyperthyroidism lasting under 2 months. Drawn at first hyperthyroidism diagnosis, the blood sample preceded any ophthalmopathy symptoms. It was approximately 9.7 ml of fresh peripheral blood that supplied the PBMCs. Trimming stripped 6 bases from V and 8 bases from J, with 20 bases between. The CDR3 has 14 amino acids. From germline, CDR1 is DFQATT and CDR2 SNEGSKA (reference sequence).

The V call is TRBV20-1, the J call TRBJ2-1; a possible D gene is TRBD2 (6 bases). The source material was blood. This TCR was recovered from a woman under 30 with Graves' hyperthyroidism that later progressed to Graves' ophthalmopathy. The CDR3 is CSADGGQKAYEQFF. CDR3 DNA: TGCAGTGCAGACGGGGGTCAAAAGGCGTATGAGCAGTTCTTC.